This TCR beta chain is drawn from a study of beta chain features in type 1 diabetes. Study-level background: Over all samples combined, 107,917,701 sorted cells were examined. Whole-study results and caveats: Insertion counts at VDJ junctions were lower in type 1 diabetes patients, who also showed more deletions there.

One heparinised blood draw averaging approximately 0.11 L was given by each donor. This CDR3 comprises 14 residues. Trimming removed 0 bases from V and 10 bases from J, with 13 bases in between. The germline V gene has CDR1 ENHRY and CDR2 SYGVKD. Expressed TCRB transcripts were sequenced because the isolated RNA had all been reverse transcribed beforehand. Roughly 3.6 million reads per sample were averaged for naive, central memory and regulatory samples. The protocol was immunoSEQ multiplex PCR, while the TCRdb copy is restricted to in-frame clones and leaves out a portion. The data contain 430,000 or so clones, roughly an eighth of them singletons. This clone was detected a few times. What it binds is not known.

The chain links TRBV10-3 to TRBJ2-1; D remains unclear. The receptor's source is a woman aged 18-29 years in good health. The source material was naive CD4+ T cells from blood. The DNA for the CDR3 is TGTGCCATCAGTGAGTCGATATCAGCAGCCGAGCAGTTCTTC. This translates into CAISESISAAEQFF.